What follows are 32 T cell receptor beta chains derived from one specimen sequenced in a study of neurological immune-mediated disorders. TCRdb passed the 5' RACE reads through MiXCR, listing each CDR3 protein once. The sample includes 65,000 to 70,000 distinct CDR3 sequences, approximately 4.1% of them seen just once. Sequenced material: PBMCs. Source of these receptors: a man aged 30 to 39 with multiple sclerosis.

This clonotype was seen at least ten times. This CDR3 reads CASSVEGLAGVSTDTQYF. DNA of the CDR3: TGTGCCAGCAGCGTAGAGGGACTAGCGGGGGTTTCCACAGATACGCAGTATTTT. The J gene is TRBJ2-3, the V gene TRBV9, with 14 bases aligning to TRBD2. Trimming cost V 0 bases and J 2 bases; bases outside gene matches: 5. The CDR3 is 18 amino acids. CDR1 is SGDLS, CDR2 YYNGEE, per germline.

This clonotype was detected many times. The V and J genes are TRBV27 and TRBJ1-2, with D maybe TRBD1 (5 bases). CDR1 is MNHEY and CDR2 is SMNVEV in the germline V gene (reference sequence). This CDR3 is 12 amino acids long. Trimming took 6 bases from V and 8 from J, leaving 13 bases between them. The DNA for the CDR3 is TGTGCCAGCAGACGACAGTACCAGGGCTACACCTTC. Its translation: CASRRQYQGYTF.

This clonotype was seen at least ten times. CDR3 nucleotides: TGCAGTGCTAGAGTGGGGGGTCAAGAGACCCAGTACTTC. Translating gives CSARVGGQETQYF. The rearrangement uses TRBV20-1 and TRBJ2-5, with D possibly matching TRBD2 (6 bases). Germline values: CDR1 DFQATT, CDR2 SNEGSKA (reference sequence). The V and J ends lost 1 base and 2 bases respectively, with 8 bases between them. The CDR3 extends over 13 amino acids.

This clonotype was found many times. V usage is TRBV5-1 and J usage is TRBJ2-7, with D possibly being TRBD1 (6 bases). The CDR3 sequence is 14 residues long. CDR1 is SGHRS and CDR2 is YFSETQ in the germline V gene. Trimming left V 0 bases short and J 2 bases short, with 9 bases between. CDR3 bases: TGCGCCAGCAGCTTGGCAGGGGAACCCTACGAGCAGTACTTC. Protein product: CASSLAGEPYEQYF.

This clonotype has ten or more counts. This chain joins TRBV10-3 and TRBJ1-5; D uncertain. Trimming took 0 bases from V and 7 from J, leaving 13 bases between them. CDR1 is ENHRY and CDR2 is SYGVKD in the germline V gene. The length of the CDR3 is 15 residues. DNA of the CDR3: TGTGCCATCAGTGAGTCTGGCCAGTTGACCCAGCCCCAGCATTTT. This codes for CAISESGQLTQPQHF.

This clonotype was recorded many times. At one end the junction does not follow the germline gene, possibly because of a read error. The chain uses TRBV20-1 and TRBJ1-5; TRBD1 aligns across 10 bases. From germline, CDR1 is DFQATT and CDR2 SNEGSKA (reference sequence). The CDR3 covers 13 residues. The CDR3 DNA is TGCAGTGGGAGGACAGGGGGGAATCAGCCCCAGAATTTT. Translation gives CSGRTGGNQPQNF.

Many counts were recorded for this clonotype. The chain couples TRBV12-3 or TRBV12-4 to TRBJ1-2; a weak D match, TRBD1 (6 bases). CDR3 length: 15 amino acids. Trimming stripped 5 bases from V and 5 bases from J, with 18 bases between. CDR3 sequence (DNA): TGTGCCAGCAGTCCAGCCTTAGGGGGGGGATATGGCTACACCTTC. This gives the protein CASSPALGGGYGYTF.

This clonotype was detected ten times or more. The rearrangement joins TRBV5-1 to TRBJ2-1; 7 bases are shared with TRBD1. The V gene's germline CDR1 is SGHRS and CDR2 YFSETQ. V gave up 2 bases and J gave up 3 bases; unmatched junction bases: 8. This CDR3 has 16 amino acids. This chain's CDR3 is CASSFEQGFGYNEQFF. CDR3 sequence (DNA): TGCGCCAGCAGCTTCGAACAGGGGTTCGGCTACAATGAGCAGTTCTTC.

This clonotype was detected ten times or more. The chain joins TRBV20-1 to TRBJ1-5, with D possibly matching TRBD1 (6 bases). Germline CDR1 reads DFQATT; CDR2 reads SNEGSKA (reference sequence). Trimming removed 4 bases from V and 7 bases from J, with 23 bases in between. This CDR3 comprises 16 residues. This CDR3 reads CSATPRGAGTGQPQHF. CDR3 coding DNA: TGCAGTGCTACCCCCCGGGGGGCAGGAACCGGACAGCCCCAGCATTTT.

At least ten counts were recorded for this clonotype. The V and J genes are TRBV7-2 and TRBJ1-2, with 10 bases matching TRBD1. CDR3 length: 14 amino acids. Germline V CDR1 and CDR2: SGHTA, FQGNSA. V lost 4 bases to trimming and J lost 7 bases; unmatched junction nucleotides: 6. CDR3 sequence reads: CASSSRDRGGGYTF. DNA of the CDR3: TGTGCCAGCAGCTCCCGGGACAGGGGAGGTGGCTACACCTTC.

This clonotype was detected a few times. The junction shows a germline mismatch at one end, possibly a read error. The chain combines TRBV5-5 with TRBJ2-5; D is tentatively TRBD1 or TRBD2 (5 bases each). CDR3 length equals 14 residues. Germline V lookup: CDR1 SGHKS, CDR2 YYEKEE (reference sequence). The CDR3 protein is CASSLDSGRDTQYF. DNA of the CDR3: TGTGCCAGCAGTTTGGACTCAGGGAGAGATACCCAGTACTTC.

This clonotype was observed many times. The V gene is TRBV5-6, the J gene TRBJ2-1; maybe TRBD2 (5 bases). The V end lost 2 bases, the J end lost 4 bases, and 16 bases lay between the germline ends. The length of the CDR3 is 16 residues. CDR1 SGHDT and CDR2 YYEEEE come from the germline V gene. Written as DNA, the CDR3 is TGTGCCAGCAGCTTTTTCGAAACGGGGAAGTACAATGAGCAGTTCTTC. Translated: CASSFFETGKYNEQFF. The variable domain in full, completed from reference TRBV5-6 and TRBJ2-1, reads DAGVTQSPTHLIKTRGQQVTLRCSPKSGHDTVSWYQQALGQGPQFIFQYYEEEERQRGNFPDRFSGHQFPNYSSELNVNALLLGDSALYLCASSFFETGKYNEQFFGPGTRLTVL.

This clonotype was observed many times. V is TRBV6-5 and J is TRBJ2-3, with 9 bases matching TRBD2. The CDR3 sequence is 17 residues long. The V and J ends lost 0 bases and 3 bases, in that order; junction bases with no gene match: 7. Germline V gene sequence: CDR1 MNHEY, CDR2 SVGAGI. In nucleotides, the CDR3 is TGTGCCAGCAGTTACTCGATCAAAGCGGGGGGTACAGATACGCAGTATTTT. Translation gives CASSYSIKAGGTDTQYF.

This clonotype was recorded a few times. The junction does not match germline at one end; this may be a read error. V usage is TRBV4-3 and J usage is TRBJ1-5; no clear D. Per the germline V gene, CDR1 is LGHNA and CDR2 is YSLEER. This CDR3 is 15 amino acids long. The CDR3 nucleotides read TGCGCCAGCAGCCAAGATCTTAGGGAATCGCGGCCCCAGAATTTT. It specifies CASSQDLRESRPQNF.

This clonotype was seen many times. The chain couples TRBV5-1 to TRBJ2-3; 8 bases match TRBD2. V was clipped by 4 bases and J by 0 bases; unmatched bases: 10. The CDR3 is 17 residues long. CDR1 is SGHRS, CDR2 YFSETQ, per germline. The CDR3, as DNA: TGCGCCAGCAGCCAAATTCGCGGGGGGCCAAGCACAGATACGCAGTATTTT. Translating it yields CASSQIRGGPSTDTQYF. Supplemented by reference TRBV5-1 and TRBJ2-3, the full variable domain reads KAGVTQTPRYLIKTRGQQVTLSCSPISGHRSVSWYQQTPGQGLQFLFEYFSETQRNKGNFPGRFSGRQFSNSRSEMNVSTLELGDSALYLCASSQIRGGPSTDTQYFGPGTRLTVL.

The sample holds many counts of this clonotype. The J gene is TRBJ1-5, the V gene TRBV12-3 or TRBV12-4, with D hard to call. This CDR3 contains 14 residues. Trimming left V 3 bases short and J 2 bases short, with 8 bases between. This CDR3 reads CASSFGAGNQPQHF. The CDR3, as DNA: TGTGCCAGCAGTTTTGGAGCTGGCAATCAGCCCCAGCATTTT.

Worth noting for this clonotype: The conserved final phenylalanine or tryptophan is absent from the CDR3, which likely points to a read error. The genes are TRBV4-1 and TRBJ1-6; TRBD1 is a possible D gene (5 bases). The CDR3 covers 14 residues. CDR1 and CDR2 from the germline V gene are MGHRA and YSYEKL. The V end was cut by 1 base, the J end by 4 bases, with 5 bases between. Here the CDR3 reads CASSQGQYNSPLHN. CDR3 nucleotides: TGCGCCAGCAGCCAAGGACAGTATAATTCACCCCTCCACAAT.

This clonotype was picked up many times. This sequence joins TRBV27 and TRBJ1-1; the D gene is possibly TRBD1 (5 bases). CDR1 is MNHEY and CDR2 is SMNVEV in the germline V gene (reference sequence). The CDR3 runs 16 residues. V was clipped by 4 bases and J by 4 bases, with 19 bases between them. For the CDR3, the DNA is TGTGCCAGCAGTTACCGGGGCCCCCCGTGGGGCACTGAAGCTTTCTTT. Its protein product is CASSYRGPPWGTEAFF.

This clonotype occurred many times. V usage is TRBV3-1 and J usage is TRBJ2-2; no firm D call. Germline V lookup: CDR1 LGHDT, CDR2 YNNKEL (reference sequence). Trimming removed 3 bases at V and 7 bases at J, with 9 bases between. CDR3 length: 13 amino acids. The CDR3 coding sequence is TGTGCCAGCAGCCAGACCGACCGCGGGGAGCTGTTTTTT. It codes for CASSQTDRGELFF.

This clonotype has a count of ten or more. V gene TRBV10-3 combines with J gene TRBJ2-1; 9 bases align to TRBD1. This CDR3 spans 13 amino acids. V trimming: 5 bases; J trimming: 8 bases; junction bases outside the gene matches: 4. The germline V gene has CDR1 ENHRY and CDR2 SYGVKD. CDR3 region: CAISTGGLDEQFF. CDR3 sequence (DNA): TGTGCCATCAGTACAGGGGGCTTGGATGAGCAGTTCTTC.

This clonotype occurred many times. The V call is TRBV20-1, the J call TRBJ2-5; 9 bases match TRBD2. Germline V CDR1 and CDR2: DFQATT, SNEGSKA (reference sequence). CDR3 length: 15 residues. Losses at the gene ends were 1 base for V and 5 bases for J; bases not matched to a gene: 8. DNA for the CDR3: TGCAGTGCTAGAGGAAAGGCGGGGGGGCTCGAGACCCAGTACTTC. Its translation is CSARGKAGGLETQYF.

At least ten counts were recorded for this clonotype. This chain joins TRBV5-1 and TRBJ2-2; 9 nucleotides line up with TRBD1. The ends lost 4 bases at V and 1 base at J; junction bases unmatched: 5. CDR1 and CDR2 from the germline V gene are SGHRS and YFSETQ. The CDR3 extends over 16 amino acids. CDR3 sequence reads: CASSRRDRENTGELFF. In nucleotides, the CDR3 is TGCGCCAGCAGCCGTAGGGACAGGGAGAACACCGGGGAGCTGTTTTTT.

This clonotype was detected only a few times. The chain joins TRBV7-2 to TRBJ1-3; TRBD1 matches at 7 bases. V lost 5 bases to trimming and J lost 0 bases; unmatched junction nucleotides: 7. CDR1 SGHTA and CDR2 FQGNSA come from the germline V gene. This CDR3 is 16 amino acids long. CDR3 residues: CASSPGQAGSGNTIYF. The CDR3 nucleotides read TGTGCCAGCAGCCCCGGACAGGCCGGCTCTGGAAACACCATATATTTT. The whole variable domain, filled in from reference TRBV7-2 and TRBJ1-3, reads GAGVSQSPSNKVTEKGKDVELRCDPISGHTALYWYRQSLGQGLEFLIYFQGNSAPDKSGLPSDRFSAERTGGSVSTLTIQRTQQEDSAVYLCASSPGQAGSGNTIYFGEGSWLTVV.

The sample holds many counts of this clonotype. This chain connects TRBV5-1 to TRBJ1-1, with D possibly matching TRBD1 (5 bases). CDR3 length: 12 residues. V dropped 2 bases and J dropped 5 bases, with 7 bases sitting between them. Germline CDR1 SGHRS, CDR2 YFSETQ. CDR3 in amino acids: CASSFGGTEAFF. The CDR3 nucleotides are TGCGCCAGCAGCTTCGGGGGTACTGAAGCTTTCTTT. Based on the CDR3 plus reference TRBV5-1 and TRBJ1-1, the full variable domain is KAGVTQTPRYLIKTRGQQVTLSCSPISGHRSVSWYQQTPGQGLQFLFEYFSETQRNKGNFPGRFSGRQFSNSRSEMNVSTLELGDSALYLCASSFGGTEAFFGQGTRLTVV.

This clonotype was picked up many times. CDR3 protein: CASSYSMAEKLFF. The CDR3 bases are TGTGCCAGCAGTTACTCGATGGCTGAAAAACTGTTTTTT. The V call is TRBV6-5, the J call TRBJ1-4, with unresolved D. The V gene's germline CDR1 is MNHEY and CDR2 SVGAGI. The V end was cut by 0 bases, the J end by 7 bases, with 6 bases between. The CDR3 contains 13 residues.

This clonotype showed up many times. The chain links TRBV5-5 to TRBJ2-1; 9 bases align to TRBD1. J was trimmed by 4 bases and V by 5 bases; bases with no gene match: 4. Germline-derived CDR1 and CDR2 are SGHKS and YYEKEE (reference sequence). This CDR3 has 14 amino acids. CDR3 protein: CASRPGTGYNEQFF. DNA for the CDR3: TGTGCCAGCAGGCCCGGGACAGGGTACAATGAGCAGTTCTTC.

This clonotype was seen many times. The chain recombines TRBV10-3 with TRBJ1-2; TRBD1 might be the D (5 bases). Germline assignment: CDR1 ENHRY and CDR2 SYGVKD. Trimming pared 5 bases from V and 0 bases from J, leaving 10 bases between. This CDR3 contains 14 residues. DNA of the CDR3: TGTGCCATCAGTATACAGGATACTAACTATGGCTACACCTTC. Residues: CAISIQDTNYGYTF.

This clonotype showed up many times. V and J are TRBV7-9 and TRBJ1-2; a weak D match, TRBD1 (6 bases). This CDR3 is built from 16 residues. Germline lookup yields CDR1 SEHNR and CDR2 FQNEAQ (reference sequence). V lost 5 bases to trimming and J lost 3 bases, with 19 bases between them. The DNA of the CDR3 is TGTGCCAGCAGCCTTGGACAGTCCGGTGAACACTATGGCTACACCTTC. It encodes CASSLGQSGEHYGYTF.

This clonotype has at least ten counts. The chain links TRBV25-1 to TRBJ1-2; possibly TRBD1 for D (5 bases). Germline V gene sequence: CDR1 MGHDK, CDR2 SYGVNS. The CDR3 totals 13 residues. The ends were cut back, 4 bases at V and 8 bases at J, with 14 bases in the middle. This CDR3 reads CASSVGGAGGYTF. CDR3 nucleotide sequence: TGTGCCAGCAGTGTGGGGGGAGCGGGGGGCTACACCTTC.

This clonotype was recorded at least ten times. The chain's CDR3 is CASSLYGRTDNEQFF. CDR3 nucleotide sequence: TGCGCCAGCAGCTTATACGGGAGAACCGACAATGAGCAGTTCTTC. V is TRBV5-1 and J is TRBJ2-1; D possibly corresponds to TRBD2 (6 bases). The ends were cut back, 2 bases at V and 5 bases at J, with 14 bases in the middle. Germline CDR1 reads SGHRS; CDR2 reads YFSETQ. This CDR3 region has 15 residues.

This clonotype was counted at least ten times. V and J are TRBV5-1 and TRBJ2-1; 8 nucleotides agree with TRBD1. J gave up 9 bases and V 4 bases, and 9 bases lay outside the gene matches. The CDR3 sequence is 14 residues long. In germline, CDR1 is SGHRS, CDR2 YFSETQ. The CDR3 DNA is TGCGCCAGCAGCAGCCAGGGGGCGCGGAGTGAGCAGTTCTTC. This translates into CASSSQGARSEQFF.

This clonotype was seen ten or more times. V usage is TRBV7-9 and J usage is TRBJ2-7; possible D gene TRBD2, 6 bases. V shed 5 bases and J shed 4 bases, with 12 bases lying between them. From germline, CDR1 is SEHNR and CDR2 FQNEAQ (reference sequence). This CDR3 contains 13 residues. The DNA of the CDR3 is TGTGCCAGCAGCCCCGGGGGTCGGTACGAGCAGTACTTC. Its translation is CASSPGGRYEQYF.